These 6 T cell receptor beta chains originate from one sample sequenced in a study of a mutant IDH1 vaccine in newly diagnosed glioma. Time point specified: week 11, during vaccination. A 20-mer mutant IDH1 peptide at 300 ug was injected subcutaneously with topical imiquimod. TCRdb's copy holds only in-frame clones and misses some; the assay was immunoSEQ multiplex PCR. The sample lists about 120,000 clones; around 90% were seen once. Their antigen targets remain unknown. The input for sequencing was PBMCs, taken from a glioma patient whose treatment included an IDH1 peptide vaccine. The receptors stem from a woman aged 50 to 65 with glioma.

The DNA of the CDR3 is TGTGCCAGCAGCTTGGAGGACACCCGCACAGATACGCAGTATTTT. Translating it yields CASSLEDTRTDTQYF. The gene calls are TRBV5-4 and TRBJ2-3, with a tentative D call TRBD1 (5 bases). V lost 0 bases and J 1 base, leaving 9 bases between the germline ends. This CDR3 has 15 amino acids. The germline CDR1 and CDR2 sequences are SGHNT and YYREEE (reference sequence). Full variable domain (rest looked up from reference TRBV5-4 and TRBJ2-3): ETGVTQSPTHLIKTRGQQVTLRCSSQSGHNTVSWYQQALGQGPQFIFQYYREEENGRGNFPPRFSGLQFPNYSSELNVNALELDDSALYLCASSLEDTRTDTQYFGPGTRLTVL.

The V and J genes are TRBV13 and TRBJ2-3; 10 nucleotides agree with TRBD1. This CDR3 has 15 amino acids. Unmatched junction bases numbered 5, after V lost 3 bases and J lost 5 bases. CDR1 and CDR2 from the germline V gene are PRHDT and FYEKMQ (reference sequence). The DNA of the CDR3 is TGTGCCAGCAGCTTCCGGGACAGGGGAGTAGATACGCAGTATTTT. It encodes CASSFRDRGVDTQYF. Based on the CDR3 plus reference TRBV13 and TRBJ2-3, the full variable domain is AAGVIQSPRHLIKEKRETATLKCYPIPRHDTVYWYQQGPGQDPQFLISFYEKMQSDKGSIPDRFSAQQFSDYHSELNMSSLELGDSALYFCASSFRDRGVDTQYFGPGTRLTVL.

This clone was observed once. The chain combines TRBV18 with TRBJ2-5; no reliable D call. Judging by the DNA end, TRBJ2-7 fits better; the J call may be wrong. The CDR3 has 13 amino acids. Germline CDR1 reads KGHSH; CDR2 reads LQKENI. The CDR3 here is CASSPGYLYEQYF. In DNA form, the CDR3 reads TGTGCCAGCTCACCCGGGTATCTCTACGAGCAGTACTTC.

The chain is built from TRBV7-3 and TRBJ2-7; maybe TRBD1 (5 bases). Germline CDR1 reads SGHTA; CDR2 reads FQGTGA. The CDR3 sequence is 15 residues long. Trimming pared 2 bases from V and 1 base from J, leaving 12 bases between. The CDR3 spells CASSLGADPSYEQYF. CDR3 in DNA: TGTGCCAGCAGCTTAGGGGCAGACCCTTCCTACGAGCAGTACTTC.

V and J are TRBV29-1 and TRBJ1-2, with 8 nucleotides matching TRBD1. V lost 6 bases, J lost 3 bases, and 6 bases stayed unmatched. CDR3 length equals 13 residues. Germline-derived CDR1 and CDR2 are SQVTM and ANQGSEA. CDR3 sequence reads: CSVDRGRYYGYTF. The CDR3 DNA is TGCAGCGTAGACAGGGGAAGATACTATGGCTACACCTTC. The full variable domain, rest sourced from reference TRBV29-1 and TRBJ1-2, is SAVISQKPSRDICQRGTSLTIQCQVDSQVTMMFWYRQQPGQSLTLIATANQGSEATYESGFVIDKFPISRPNLTFSTLTVSNMSPEDSSIYLCSVDRGRYYGYTFGSGTRLTVV.

CDR3 protein: CASSEEVDNEQFF. The CDR3 nucleotides are TGTGCCAGCAGTGAAGAGGTAGACAATGAGCAGTTCTTC. The chain has TRBV2 and TRBJ2-1; D is ambiguous. Germline assignment: CDR1 SNHLY and CDR2 FYNNEI. The CDR3 extends over 13 amino acids. Trimming cost V 1 base and J 5 bases, with 6 bases left between them.